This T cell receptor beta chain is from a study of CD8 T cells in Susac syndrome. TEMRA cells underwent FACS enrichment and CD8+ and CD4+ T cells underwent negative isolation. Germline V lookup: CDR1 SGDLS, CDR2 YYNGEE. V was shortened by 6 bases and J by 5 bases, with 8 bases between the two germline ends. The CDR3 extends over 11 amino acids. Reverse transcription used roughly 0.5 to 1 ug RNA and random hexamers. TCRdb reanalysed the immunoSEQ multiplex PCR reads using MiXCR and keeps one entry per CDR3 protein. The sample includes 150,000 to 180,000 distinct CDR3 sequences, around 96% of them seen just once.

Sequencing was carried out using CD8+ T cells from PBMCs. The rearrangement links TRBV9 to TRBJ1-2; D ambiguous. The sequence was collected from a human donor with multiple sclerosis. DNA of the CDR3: TGTGCCAGCAAATCCCGGTATGGCTACACCTTC. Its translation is CASKSRYGYTF.